Given below is one T cell receptor beta chain in context. Its specificity is not known. Second doses that came at about 4 or about 12 weeks were put together. This sample was included in a study of T cell responses to AZD1222 COVID-19 vaccine. Study-level points and caveats: Baseline seropositivity characterized only a handful of AZD1222 recipients. Sampling captured repertoires only after the peak T cell response.

Produced via immunoSEQ multiplex PCR; TCRdb's table is partial and in-frame only. The sample includes more than 80,000 clones, approximately 85% of them seen just once. This CDR3 spans 16 amino acids. Germline V gives CDR1 SGHAT, CDR2 FQNNGV. V lost 5 bases, J lost 4 bases, and 20 bases lay in between. V gene TRBV11-2 combines with J gene TRBJ1-1; D might be TRBD1 (5 bases). This sample comprised peripheral blood, obtained 28 days after the second AZD1222 dose. This clonotype was sampled from an adult who received the AZD1222 COVID-19 vaccine. Here the CDR3 reads CASSQSSGGAITEAFF. The CDR3 DNA follows: TGTGCCAGCAGCCAATCCTCCGGAGGGGCTATCACTGAAGCTTTCTTT.